The clone carrying this TCR beta chain was seen a handful of times. The target antigen is unknown. The analysis combined second doses at about 4 or about 12 weeks. These data are taken from a study of T cell responses to AZD1222 COVID-19 vaccine. CDR1 MDHEN and CDR2 SYDVKM come from the germline V gene. V was pared by 7 bases and J by 0 bases, with 4 bases of the junction left unmatched. CDR3 length equals 14 residues. Study conclusions and caveats: Rises in breadth and depth of Spike-specific TCRs came after two AZD1222 doses.

TCRdb's copy holds only in-frame clones and misses some; the assay was immunoSEQ multiplex PCR. This sample has some 130,000 clones, with over 80% found just once. This TCR came from an adult who received the AZD1222 COVID-19 vaccine. The chain is built from TRBV28 and TRBJ2-7; 9 nucleotides agree with TRBD2. The sample here was peripheral blood, taken 28 days after the second AZD1222 dose. Here the CDR3 reads CASIERGDSYEQYF. The CDR3 DNA follows: TGTGCCAGCATAGAGCGGGGGGACTCCTACGAGCAGTACTTC.